Below, one TCR beta chain is given with its context. The V segment lost 5 bases and the J segment 4 bases; nucleotides outside the gene matches: 15. The CDR3 contains 17 residues. Germline values: CDR1 SEHNR, CDR2 FQNEAQ (reference sequence). This sample is part of a study of blood T cell repertoires in COVID-19. Looking at the study overall: The study drew acute and convalescent COVID-19 samples from the United States, Italy and Spain. Sources were T cells, B-cell-depleted T cells, or PBMCs; the material itself was cDNA or gDNA.

Per the original data handling: Reference gene primer amplification gave estimated nucleated cell counts. This table comes from immunoSEQ multiplex PCR, and its TCRdb copy is limited to in-frame clones, with some not included. That table supplies the V and J calls and clone size; D and trimming were determined from the DNA. The sample yields 130,000 or so clones, about 86% seen once. Sequencing was done on a sample of peripheral blood. The receptor was derived from a woman aged 55 to 70 with acute or convalescent COVID-19. This chain links TRBV7-9 with TRBJ2-3; 7 bases agree with TRBD1. The CDR3 DNA reads as TGTGCCAGCAGCACGCGTCTACAGGGGAATGAGGCAGATACGCAGTATTTT. Encoded protein: CASSTRLQGNEADTQYF.